This paragraph reports one TCR beta chain. This entry comes from a study of blood T cell repertoires in COVID-19. Clinical histories supplied by participants themselves formed the basis of cohort assignment. Exposed enrollees encountered a COVID-19 case at some point within 2 weeks before study entry. Germline CDR1 is KGHSH and CDR2 is LQKENI. V was shortened by 3 bases and J by 1 base, with 18 bases between the two germline ends. This CDR3 is 17 amino acids long. Authors' data handling: Nucleated cell counts were estimated from reference gene primer amplification. Profiled with immunoSEQ multiplex PCR; TCRdb holds only in-frame clones, not every one. Clone size and V and J calls were adopted from that table, with D and trimming inferred from the DNA. The data show 400,000 to 500,000 clones, 70% to 90% seen once.

Sequencing was done on a sample of PBMCs or T cells enriched from blood (not recorded which). The J gene is TRBJ1-2, the V gene TRBV18; weak D call: TRBD1 (6 bases). This TCR derives from a woman under 30 who had been exposed to COVID-19. For the CDR3, the DNA is TGTGCCAGCTCACCTCCGGGACAAAGAGCTTTTAACTATGGCTACACCTTC. Translation: CASSPPGQRAFNYGYTF.